The T cell receptor beta chain described here comes from a study of shared clonotypes between healthy human individuals. The study, taken as a whole, reports: The genetic and exposure-history diversity represented was limited by few donors.

As to this clone: No antigen is known for it.

Here immunoSEQ multiplex PCR was the method, and the copy in TCRdb shows in-frame clones only, minus some. In the table there are 2 million to 2.5 million clones, almost 96% of which are singletons. J was trimmed by 8 bases and V by 4 bases; bases with no gene match: 6. CDR3 length: 14 residues. From germline, CDR1 is SNHLY and CDR2 FYNNEI. This receptor was taken from a man between 18 and 35 years old in good health. The sequencing sample was made of naive CD4+ T cells sorted from blood. Subset reported: CD45RA+ positively selected. The chain carries TRBV2 and TRBJ2-1; TRBD2 agrees at 9 bases. CDR3 region: CASSGRGGADEQFF. The DNA for the CDR3 is TGTGCCAGCAGTGGGCGCGGGGGGGCAGATGAGCAGTTCTTC.